The clone carrying this T cell receptor (beta chain) showed up just a few times. The sample is drawn from a study of cytomegalovirus exposure and HLA in healthy donors. 13 Jbeta primers and 60 Vbeta primers were used for the PCR. Assay used: immunoSEQ multiplex PCR; TCRdb lists only in-frame clones, some missing. The profile shows more than 200,000 clones, 70% of them singletons. The V gene lost 10 bases and the J gene lost 5 bases, with 15 bases spanning the gap. The CDR3 sequence is 13 residues long. CDR1 and CDR2 (germline): ENHRY, SYGVKD. The chain has TRBV10-3 and TRBJ1-5; a weak D match, TRBD1 (5 bases). This TCR came from a man aged 40-49 years in good health and CMV-seropositive. Sequencing was performed on PBMCs. For the CDR3, the DNA is TGTGCCACCACCCTAGGGGCAGATCAGCCCCAGCATTTT. As protein: CATTLGADQPQHF.